This T cell receptor beta chain derives from a study of blood T cell repertoires in COVID-19. The CDR3 is 15 amino acids. V was pared by 5 bases and J by 5 bases, with 9 bases of the junction left unmatched. Germline CDR1 is LNHDA and CDR2 is SQIVND (reference sequence). Generated by immunoSEQ multiplex PCR, the TCRdb table keeps only in-frame clones and is missing some. The sample contains roughly 250,000 clones, approximately 82% of which appear only once. This TCR was sampled from a woman of 80 years or more with active or convalescent COVID-19. What was sequenced was peripheral blood. The gene calls are TRBV19 and TRBJ1-1; TRBD1 matches at 9 bases. The CDR3 DNA reads as TGTGCCAGTAGTGCCCTACAGGGGGCCCCGACTGAAGCTTTCTTT. This translates into CASSALQGAPTEAFF.